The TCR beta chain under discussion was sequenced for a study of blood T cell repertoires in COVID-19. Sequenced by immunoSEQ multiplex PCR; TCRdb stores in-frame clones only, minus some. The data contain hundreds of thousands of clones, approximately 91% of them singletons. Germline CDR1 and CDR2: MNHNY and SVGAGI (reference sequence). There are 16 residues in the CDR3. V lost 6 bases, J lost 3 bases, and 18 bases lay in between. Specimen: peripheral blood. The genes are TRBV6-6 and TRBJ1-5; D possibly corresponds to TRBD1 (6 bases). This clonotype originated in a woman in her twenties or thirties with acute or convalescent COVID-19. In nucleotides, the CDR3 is TGTGCCAGCAGCCCCTGGAGACAGGTTAACAATCAGCCCCAGCATTTT. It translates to CASSPWRQVNNQPQHF.